The source of this T cell receptor (beta chain) is a study of blood T cell repertoires in COVID-19. Study as a whole: From the United States, Italy and Spain came samples of acute and convalescent COVID-19. T cells, B-cell-depleted T cells, or PBMCs supplied cDNA or gDNA.

The table came from immunoSEQ multiplex PCR; TCRdb's copy has only in-frame clones and leaves some out. This sample has fewer than 95,000 clones; around 90% occur once, and the top ten carry less than 0.8%. V lost 0 bases, J lost 0 bases, and 12 bases lay in between. CDR3 length: 16 amino acids. Germline V CDR1 and CDR2: SGHKS, YYEKEE (reference sequence). Sequencing used peripheral blood. The receptor was isolated from a woman older than 75 with acute or convalescent COVID-19. The chain couples TRBV5-5 to TRBJ1-2; D is undetermined. The CDR3 reads CASSLASPRSNYGYTF. Here the CDR3 DNA reads TGTGCCAGCAGCTTGGCATCCCCGCGGTCTAACTATGGCTACACCTTC.